These 20 T cell receptor beta chains came from one sample sequenced in a study of blood T cell repertoires in COVID-19. Clones were sequenced by immunoSEQ multiplex PCR, and TCRdb holds only the in-frame ones, with some missing. The sample includes 60,000 or so clones, approximately 88% of them seen just once. Material: peripheral blood. The origin of the receptors is a man in his thirties or forties with COVID-19, enrolled during active disease.

The chain links TRBV10-2 to TRBJ2-3, with D possibly TRBD1 on 5 matching bases. CDR3 length: 10 amino acids. Trimming took off 7 bases at V and 11 bases at J, with 10 bases between the two ends. Germline V gives CDR1 WSHSY, CDR2 SAAADI. The CDR3 bases are TGCGCCAGCATTGACAGAAAGCAGTATTTT. Translated: CASIDRKQYF.

This chain connects TRBV7-8 to TRBJ2-2; D is possibly TRBD2 (5 bases). The CDR3 has 16 residues. The germline CDR1 and CDR2 sequences are SGHVS and FQNEAQ. The V and J ends lost 3 bases and 3 bases respectively, with 14 bases between them. This CDR3 is CASSFNVGSDTGELFF. CDR3 DNA sequence: TGTGCCAGCAGCTTTAACGTGGGGAGCGACACCGGGGAGCTGTTTTTT.

This clone was seen only a few times. V is TRBV5-5 and J is TRBJ1-6; 7 bases are a match to TRBD1. CDR3 size: 13 residues. Per the germline V gene, CDR1 is SGHKS and CDR2 is YYEKEE (reference sequence). The V and J ends lost 1 base and 8 bases, in that order; junction bases with no gene match: 0. CDR3 in DNA: TGTGCCAGCAGCTTGCAGGGGGATTCACCCCTCCACTTT. Its translation: CASSLQGDSPLHF. Full variable domain (outside the CDR3, taken from reference TRBV5-5 and TRBJ1-6): DAGVTQSPTHLIKTRGQQVTLRCSPISGHKSVSWYQQVLGQGPQFIFQYYEKEERGRGNFPDRFSARQFPNYSSELNVNALLLGDSALYLCASSLQGDSPLHFGNGTRLTVT.

In its sample, this clone was seen a few times. The V call is TRBV19, the J call TRBJ1-1; 9 bases agree with TRBD1. CDR1 is LNHDA, CDR2 SQIVND, per germline (reference sequence). CDR3 length equals 14 residues. Trimming cost V 4 bases and J 4 bases; bases outside gene matches: 4. The CDR3: CASSNPTGGTEAFF. Written as DNA, the CDR3 is TGTGCCAGTAGTAACCCGACAGGGGGCACTGAAGCTTTCTTT.

The gene calls are TRBV5-4 and TRBJ2-4, with TRBD1 identical over 7 bases. Trimming took 4 bases from V and 3 from J; bases not matched to a gene: 4. Germline lookup yields CDR1 SGHNT and CDR2 YYREEE (reference sequence). The CDR3 is made up of 14 amino acids. In DNA form, the CDR3 reads TGTGCCAGCAGCATGGACAGGAACAAAAACATTCAGTACTTC. Protein sequence: CASSMDRNKNIQYF.

V and J are TRBV6-4 and TRBJ1-1, with 7 bases lining up with TRBD1. The length of the CDR3 is 13 residues. CDR1 is MRHNA and CDR2 is SNTAGT in the germline V gene. V lost 3 bases and J lost 6; bases outside the gene matches: 4. The CDR3 here is CASSEGRGAEAFF. DNA of the CDR3: TGTGCCAGCAGTGAAGGCAGGGGGGCTGAAGCTTTCTTT.

The CDR3 nucleotides read TGTGCCAGCAGCGAGACAGGGGATGGCTACACCTTC. Residues: CASSETGDGYTF. This chain joins TRBV7-9 and TRBJ1-2; 8 bases match TRBD1. CDR1 SEHNR and CDR2 FQNEAQ come from the germline V gene (reference sequence). The CDR3 has 12 residues. The V and J ends lost 5 bases and 6 bases, in that order; junction bases with no gene match: 2.

CDR3 loop: CASRFEAGGPFEQYF. The CDR3 DNA reads TGTGCAAGTCGCTTCGAAGCGGGAGGGCCCTTCGAGCAGTACTTC. This sequence joins TRBV12-2 and TRBJ2-7; no DNA check was done on the table's D call, TRBD2. TRBV12-2 counts as a pseudogene. The CDR3 is 15 residues long.

This chain uses TRBV16 with TRBJ2-7; the match to TRBD2 covers 8 bases. With 2 bases clipped from V and 5 bases from J, the junction kept 8 bases outside the gene matches. The length of the CDR3 is 15 residues. The germline CDR1 and CDR2 sequences are KGHSY and FQNENV. The DNA of the CDR3 is TGTGCCAGCAGCCAACCAAGCGGGAGAAGCGACGAGCAGTACTTC. This encodes CASSQPSGRSDEQYF.

The J gene is TRBJ1-1, the V gene TRBV10-1; no clear D. This CDR3 is built from 13 residues. Germline-derived CDR1 and CDR2 are WNHNN and SYGVQD (reference sequence). V lost 0 bases, J lost 11 bases, and 13 bases lay in between. For the CDR3, the DNA is TGCGCCAGCAGTGAGTCGACCCTCACGGAGGCTTTCTTT. This translates into CASSESTLTEAFF.

This clone has just one count. This chain joins TRBV7-9 and TRBJ2-7, with 7 positions matching TRBD2. This CDR3 is built from 16 residues. CDR1 is SEHNR, CDR2 FQNEAQ, per germline (reference sequence). Trimming took 0 bases from V and 5 from J; bases not matched to a gene: 10. The chain's CDR3 is CASSLAPATSNHEQYF. The CDR3 DNA reads TGTGCCAGCAGCTTAGCCCCCGCGACTAGCAACCACGAGCAGTACTTC. Full variable domain (remainder filled in from reference TRBV7-9 and TRBJ2-7): DTGVSQNPRHKITKRGQNVTFRCDPISEHNRLYWYRQTLGQGPEFLTYFQNEAQLEKSRLLSDRFSAERPKGSFSTLEIQRTEQGDSAMYLCASSLAPATSNHEQYFGPGTRLTVT.

V is TRBV5-6 and J is TRBJ1-2, with 8 positions matching TRBD1. After removal of 4 bases from V and 4 bases from J, the junction contained 9 bases not matched to a gene. The germline V gene encodes CDR1 SGHDT and CDR2 YYEEEE. CDR3 size: 15 residues. The CDR3 DNA reads TGTGCCAGCAGCCTACTGACAGGGGTTGGCTATGGCTACACCTTC. Protein sequence: CASSLLTGVGYGYTF.

The chain employs TRBV2 and TRBJ2-1; TRBD1 is a possible D gene (6 bases). This CDR3 contains 14 residues. Per germline, CDR1 SNHLY and CDR2 FYNNEI. V was pared by 7 bases and J by 0 bases, with 10 bases between. As DNA, the CDR3 is TGTGCCAGCATAAGAGGGGGCTCCTACAATGAGCAGTTCTTC. Amino acid sequence: CASIRGGSYNEQFF.

The chain carries TRBV5-4 and TRBJ2-7; TRBD1 might be the D (5 bases). The CDR3 is 14 amino acids. CDR1 is SGHNT and CDR2 is YYREEE in the germline V gene (reference sequence). V lost 4 bases and J 2 bases, leaving 13 bases between the germline ends. This chain's CDR3 is CASSPRQPTYEQYF. The CDR3 nucleotides are TGTGCCAGCAGCCCTCGACAGCCTACCTACGAGCAGTACTTC.

The chain combines TRBV19 with TRBJ2-1; tentative D call: TRBD2 (5 bases). The germline V and J ends were trimmed by 6 bases and 4 bases, with 19 bases remaining between them. This CDR3 comprises 16 residues. Germline V gives CDR1 LNHDA, CDR2 SQIVND (reference sequence). The CDR3 here is CASRTTTRLWYNEQFF. The CDR3 DNA follows: TGTGCCAGTAGGACTACCACCCGACTATGGTACAATGAGCAGTTCTTC.

V and J are TRBV6-2 or TRBV6-3 and TRBJ1-1, with 8 bases fitting TRBD1. This CDR3 has 16 residues. Unmatched junction bases numbered 8, after V lost 2 bases and J lost 3 bases. Germline V gene lookup returns CDR1 MNHEY and CDR2 SVGEGT. CDR3 coding DNA: TGTGCCAGCAGTTACGATTGGCAGGGGGCTTACACTGAAGCTTTCTTT. This translates into CASSYDWQGAYTEAFF.

V and J are TRBV6-2 or TRBV6-3 and TRBJ2-3; 14 positions agree with TRBD2. CDR3 length: 18 residues. J gave up 2 bases and V 2 bases, and 6 bases lay outside the gene matches. CDR1 is MNHEY and CDR2 is SVGEGT in the germline V gene. The CDR3: CASSYGTSGSPFTDTQYF. As DNA, the CDR3 is TGTGCCAGCAGTTACGGGACTAGCGGGAGCCCGTTCACAGATACGCAGTATTTT.

The chain uses TRBV18 and TRBJ2-4; D call uncertain. This CDR3 spans 14 amino acids. The germline V gene has CDR1 KGHSH and CDR2 LQKENI. V was cut by 4 bases and J by 1 base, with 8 bases left in between. The CDR3 region has the DNA TGTGCCAGCTCACTTCCAGCGGCCAAAAACATTCAGTACTTC. Translated: CASSLPAAKNIQYF.

CDR3 coding DNA: TGTGCCAGCAGCGATAGGGGTATGATGAGCACAGATACGCAGTATTTT. It yields the protein CASSDRGMMSTDTQYF. The chain employs TRBV2 and TRBJ2-3; D possibly corresponds to TRBD1 (5 bases). CDR1 is SNHLY, CDR2 FYNNEI, per germline. Trimming removed 6 bases from V and 0 bases from J, with 16 bases in between. This CDR3 has 16 residues.

The table lists this clone with a few counts. This chain joins TRBV30 and TRBJ1-1; D is unclear. The germline CDR1 and CDR2 sequences are GTSNPN and SVGIG (reference sequence). V lost 1 base to trimming and J lost 6 bases, with 12 bases between them. The length of the CDR3 is 13 residues. CDR3: CAWSGAWSSEAFF. CDR3 coding DNA: TGTGCCTGGAGTGGAGCCTGGTCATCTGAAGCTTTCTTT. The complete variable domain, with remaining parts taken from reference TRBV30 and TRBJ1-1, reads SQTIHQWPATLVQPVGSPLSLECTVEGTSNPNLYWYRQAAGRGLQLLFYSVGIGQISSEVPQNLSASRPQDRQFILSSKKLLLSDSGFYLCAWSGAWSSEAFFGQGTRLTVV.